The 30 T cell receptor beta chains below come from one sample, sequenced in a study of CD8 T cells in ankylosing spondylitis. TCRdb analysed the 5' RACE reads with MiXCR anew, one entry per CDR3 protein. The sample contains approximately 550,000 distinct CDR3 sequences, roughly 13% of which appear only once. Study-wide points: A TCR beta motif of fewer than 10 highly homologous variants seemed to mark ankylosing spondylitis blood.

Which antigens these TCRs recognize remains unknown. The sequenced sample was blood, either unsorted or a sorted T cell fraction (not recorded which). Receptors were obtained from a male donor with ankylosing spondylitis.

This clonotype was counted many times. This chain connects TRBV14 to TRBJ2-1; D gene ambiguous. CDR3 length equals 15 residues. Trimming took 6 bases from V and 4 from J, leaving 16 bases between them. Germline assignment: CDR1 SGHDN and CDR2 FVKESK. CDR3 nucleotide sequence: TGTGCCAGCAGTCTAGACTGGGCCTTGTACAATGAGCAGTTCTTC. Encoded protein: CASSLDWALYNEQFF. Combining the CDR3 with reference TRBV14 and TRBJ2-1 gives the whole variable domain EAGVTQFPSHSVIEKGQTVTLRCDPISGHDNLYWYRRVMGKEIKFLLHFVKESKQDESGMPNNRFLAERTGGTYSTLKVQPAELEDSGVYFCASSLDWALYNEQFFGPGTRLTVL.

This clonotype turned up a few times. This sequence joins TRBV11-2 and TRBJ2-3, with D maybe TRBD2 (5 bases). Trimming removed 5 bases at V and 6 bases at J, with 21 bases between. The CDR3 totals 16 residues. CDR1 SGHAT and CDR2 FQNNGV come from the germline V gene. CDR3 amino acids: CASSTSLLAGMDTQYF. The CDR3, as DNA: TGTGCCAGCAGCACCAGCCTTCTAGCTGGGATGGATACGCAGTATTTT. The complete variable domain, with remaining parts taken from reference TRBV11-2 and TRBJ2-3, reads EAGVAQSPRYKIIEKRQSVAFWCNPISGHATLYWYQQILGQGPKLLIQFQNNGVVDDSQLPKDRFSAERLKGVDSTLKIQPAKLEDSAVYLCASSTSLLAGMDTQYFGPGTRLTVL.

This chain connects TRBV6-1 to TRBJ2-5; 9 bases are shared with TRBD1. The V segment lost 1 base and the J segment 6 bases; nucleotides outside the gene matches: 9. CDR3 size: 16 residues. Germline CDR1 is MNHNS and CDR2 is SASEGT. The CDR3 protein is CASSEGGTGFVKTQYF. The CDR3 nucleotides are TGTGCCAGCAGTGAAGGGGGGACAGGGTTTGTGAAGACCCAGTACTTC.

The chain is built from TRBV5-1 and TRBJ2-1; 9 bases fit TRBD1. The CDR3 runs to 17 residues. CDR1 is SGHRS and CDR2 is YFSETQ in the germline V gene. The V gene end was trimmed by 4 bases and the J gene end by 8 bases; junction bases not matched to a gene: 16. CDR3 bases: TGCGCCAGCAGCCCCATTAGAGGACAGGGGACCGGAGATGAGCAGTTCTTC. Amino acids: CASSPIRGQGTGDEQFF.

The chain recombines TRBV27 with TRBJ2-7; D is undetermined. V lost 5 bases and J 2 bases, leaving 10 bases between the germline ends. The CDR3 consists of 13 residues. Germline V gene lookup returns CDR1 MNHEY and CDR2 SMNVEV (reference sequence). In DNA, the CDR3 is TGTGCCAGCAGTGTAGGTAGAACCTACGAGCAGTACTTC. It specifies CASSVGRTYEQYF.

V is TRBV5-1 and J is TRBJ2-7; 8 bases map to TRBD2. The CDR3 loop spans 14 amino acids. Looked up from germline, CDR1 is SGHRS and CDR2 is YFSETQ. With 0 bases clipped from V and 5 bases from J, the junction kept 4 bases outside the gene matches. CDR3 nucleotide sequence: TGCGCCAGCAGCTTGGCGGGGGGGCAGGACGAGCAGTACGTC. This gives the protein CASSLAGGQDEQYV.

The chain carries TRBV3-1 and TRBJ2-1, with TRBD2 matching over 12 bases. After removal of 3 bases from V and 3 bases from J, the junction contained 6 bases not matched to a gene. The CDR3 sequence is 17 residues long. Germline V gene lookup returns CDR1 LGHDT and CDR2 YNNKEL (reference sequence). CDR3 sequence: CASSHSILAGGYNEQFF. The CDR3 DNA reads as TGTGCCAGCAGCCATTCAATACTAGCGGGAGGCTACAATGAGCAGTTCTTC.

The rearrangement uses TRBV24-1 and TRBJ2-1, with D possibly being TRBD2 (7 bases). The CDR3 loop spans 16 amino acids. Trimming took 3 bases from V and 3 from J, leaving 14 bases between them. Per germline, CDR1 KGHDR and CDR2 SFDVKD. The CDR3 loop reads CATSDNRGGGYNEQFF. The CDR3 DNA follows: TGTGCCACCAGTGATAACCGGGGAGGGGGCTACAATGAGCAGTTCTTC.

The chain links TRBV6-1 to TRBJ2-5; TRBD1 matches at 8 bases. This CDR3 contains 15 residues. V was pared by 4 bases and J by 2 bases, with 6 bases of the junction left unmatched. The germline CDR1 and CDR2 sequences are MNHNS and SASEGT. The chain's CDR3 is CASSVRGRLQETQYF. The CDR3 DNA is TGTGCCAGCAGTGTCAGGGGGCGTCTTCAAGAGACCCAGTACTTC.

The rearrangement joins TRBV11-3 to TRBJ2-1, with a tentative D call TRBD2 (5 bases). From germline, CDR1 is SGHNT and CDR2 YENEEA. The CDR3 is 16 residues long. V lost 1 base and J 8 bases, leaving 18 bases between the germline ends. The CDR3 sequence: CASSLVAGSGRDEQFF. CDR3 in DNA: TGTGCCAGCAGCTTAGTTGCGGGCTCAGGAAGGGATGAGCAGTTCTTC.

The J gene is TRBJ1-3, the V gene TRBV5-1; TRBD1 aligns across 9 bases. CDR3 length equals 16 residues. Per germline, CDR1 SGHRS and CDR2 YFSETQ. V lost 0 bases and J lost 2; bases outside the gene matches: 3. CDR3 loop: CASSLEGQGTGNTIYF. Written as DNA, the CDR3 is TGCGCCAGCAGCTTGGAGGGACAGGGAACTGGAAACACCATATATTTT.

The chain links TRBV30 to TRBJ2-1; 9 bases line up with TRBD1. CDR1 is GTSNPN, CDR2 SVGIG, per germline (reference sequence). The CDR3 is 14 amino acids. V was pared by 2 bases and J by 6 bases, with 5 bases of the junction left unmatched. The CDR3 is CAWSTGTGSNEQFF. The DNA for the CDR3 is TGTGCCTGGAGTACCGGGACAGGGTCCAATGAGCAGTTCTTC. Looking up the rest from reference TRBV30 and TRBJ2-1 gives the full variable domain: SQTIHQWPATLVQPVGSPLSLECTVEGTSNPNLYWYRQAAGRGLQLLFYSVGIGQISSEVPQNLSASRPQDRQFILSSKKLLLSDSGFYLCAWSTGTGSNEQFFGPGTRLTVL.

This clonotype was seen more than once but under ten times. The V and J genes are TRBV11-2 and TRBJ1-1, with a weak D call TRBD1 (6 bases). The CDR3 has 15 amino acids. Trimming pared 6 bases from V and 3 bases from J, leaving 17 bases between. Germline V gives CDR1 SGHAT, CDR2 FQNNGV. CDR3 sequence reads: CASSFIGGAHTEAFF. DNA of the CDR3: TGTGCCAGCAGTTTCATAGGGGGGGCCCACACTGAAGCTTTCTTT.

This clonotype was found many times. CDR3 DNA: TGTGCCACCAGCAGAGGAGGGGCCGGTAATGAAAAACTGTTTTTT. This gives the protein CATSRGGAGNEKLFF. The chain uses TRBV15 and TRBJ1-4; the D gene is possibly TRBD1 (5 bases). The V gene's germline CDR1 is LNHNV and CDR2 YYDKDF (reference sequence). The CDR3 consists of 15 residues. V shed 1 base and J shed 4 bases, with 10 bases lying between them. Full variable domain (remainder filled in from reference TRBV15 and TRBJ1-4): DAMVIQNPRYQVTQFGKPVTLSCSQTLNHNVMYWYQQKSSQAPKLLFHYYDKDFNNEADTPDNFQSRRPNTSFCFLDIRSPGLGDTAMYLCATSRGGAGNEKLFFGSGTQLSVL.

There are a few counts of this clonotype. The chain uses TRBV18 and TRBJ2-5; 9 nucleotides line up with TRBD1. CDR1 KGHSH and CDR2 LQKENI come from the germline V gene. The CDR3 extends over 14 amino acids. With V trimmed by 10 bases and J by 1 base, 7 bases remained unmatched. The CDR3 DNA reads as TGTGCCACTGTCCGGGACAGGGCCCAAGAGACCCAGTACTTC. Translating gives CATVRDRAQETQYF. The complete variable domain, with remaining parts taken from reference TRBV18 and TRBJ2-5, reads NAGVMQNPRHLVRRRGQEARLRCSPMKGHSHVYWYRQLPEEGLKFMVYLQKENIIDESGMPKERFSAEFPKEGPSILRIQQVVRGDSAAYFCATVRDRAQETQYFGPGTRLLVL.

In its sample, this clonotype was seen many times. The rearrangement uses TRBV29-1 and TRBJ2-1; 8 nucleotides line up with TRBD1. The CDR3 extends over 12 amino acids. Germline trimming cut 6 bases from V and 8 bases from J; bases unmatched to any gene: 6. The germline CDR1 and CDR2 sequences are SQVTM and ANQGSEA. The CDR3 DNA follows: TGCAGCGTCCGGACAGGGCCCGATGAGCAGTTCTTC. Encoded protein: CSVRTGPDEQFF.

This clonotype was seen a handful of times. The chain couples TRBV2 to TRBJ1-6; maybe TRBD1 (5 bases). CDR3 length equals 13 residues. V lost 3 bases and J lost 8, with 8 bases in between. Per the germline V gene, CDR1 is SNHLY and CDR2 is FYNNEI. CDR3 in DNA: TGTGCCAGCAGTGACAGGGAGGATTCACCCCTCCACTTT. Amino acid sequence: CASSDREDSPLHF.

This clonotype showed up just a few times. The chain links TRBV5-1 to TRBJ1-1; D is perhaps TRBD1 (6 bases). V lost 5 bases and J lost 1, with 12 bases in between. The germline V gene has CDR1 SGHRS and CDR2 YFSETQ. The length of the CDR3 is 14 residues. The CDR3 coding sequence is TGCGCCAGCAGTTACACAGGGAAGAACACTGAAGCTTTCTTT. This codes for CASSYTGKNTEAFF. Together with reference TRBV5-1 and TRBJ1-1, the CDR3 gives the full variable domain: KAGVTQTPRYLIKTRGQQVTLSCSPISGHRSVSWYQQTPGQGLQFLFEYFSETQRNKGNFPGRFSGRQFSNSRSEMNVSTLELGDSALYLCASSYTGKNTEAFFGQGTRLTVV.

This clonotype has more than one count but fewer than ten. This sequence joins TRBV29-1 and TRBJ1-1; perhaps TRBD1 as D (5 bases). This CDR3 is 16 amino acids long. Germline-derived CDR1 and CDR2 are SQVTM and ANQGSEA. With 4 bases removed from V and 5 bases from J, the gap between germline ends came to 23 bases. CDR3 nucleotides: TGCAGCGTTGGTTTAGCAGGGCTCCTCATGAGTACTGAAGCTTTCTTT. It specifies CSVGLAGLLMSTEAFF.

A few counts support this clonotype. The chain recombines TRBV3-1 with TRBJ1-5, with unresolved D. Trimming shortened V by 1 base and J by 5 bases, and 9 bases separated the two germline ends. CDR3 length: 14 amino acids. Per germline, CDR1 LGHDT and CDR2 YNNKEL (reference sequence). The CDR3 coding sequence is TGTGCCAGCAGCCAAGGATTGGGATATCAGCCCCAGCATTTT. Its protein product is CASSQGLGYQPQHF.

V usage is TRBV5-1 and J usage is TRBJ2-1; D remains ambiguous. The ends were cut back, 0 bases at V and 10 bases at J, with 14 bases in the middle. CDR3 length: 14 residues. The germline gives CDR1 SGHRS, CDR2 YFSETQ. For the CDR3, the DNA is TGCGCCAGCAGCTTGGGGGATCTGCTCCGGGAGCAGTTCTTC. It translates to CASSLGDLLREQFF.

This chain links TRBV19 with TRBJ2-7, with 12 bases matching TRBD2. V dropped 6 bases and J dropped 5; count of bases not matched to a gene: 5. From germline, CDR1 is LNHDA and CDR2 SQIVND (reference sequence). The CDR3 loop spans 14 amino acids. CDR3 DNA: TGTGCCAGTAGCGGACTAGCGGGATCCAACGAGCAGTACTTC. Residues: CASSGLAGSNEQYF. The complete variable domain, with remaining parts taken from reference TRBV19 and TRBJ2-7, reads DGGITQSPKYLFRKEGQNVTLSCEQNLNHDAMYWYRQDPGQGLRLIYYSQIVNDFQKGDIAEGYSVSREKKESFPLTVTSAQKNPTAFYLCASSGLAGSNEQYFGPGTRLTVT.

The sample holds many counts of this clonotype. The V call is TRBV5-1, the J call TRBJ1-1; TRBD1 is a possible D gene (5 bases). With 4 bases removed from V and 2 bases from J, the gap between germline ends came to 12 bases. The CDR3 is 14 residues long. Germline lookup yields CDR1 SGHRS and CDR2 YFSETQ. CDR3 bases: TGCGCCAGCAGCATGAGGGACGGAAACACTGAAGCTTTCTTT. Its protein is CASSMRDGNTEAFF. Looking up the rest from reference TRBV5-1 and TRBJ1-1 gives the full variable domain: KAGVTQTPRYLIKTRGQQVTLSCSPISGHRSVSWYQQTPGQGLQFLFEYFSETQRNKGNFPGRFSGRQFSNSRSEMNVSTLELGDSALYLCASSMRDGNTEAFFGQGTRLTVV.

This clonotype was picked up a small number of times. V and J are TRBV12-3 or TRBV12-4 and TRBJ1-1; 9 positions agree with TRBD1. The CDR3 is made up of 15 amino acids. With 4 bases clipped from V and 8 bases from J, the junction kept 11 bases outside the gene matches. The CDR3 loop reads CASSSWDRVLSEAFF. The CDR3 DNA follows: TGTGCCAGCAGTTCATGGGACAGGGTACTGTCAGAAGCTTTCTTT.

J is TRBJ1-2 and V is TRBV6-5; D call uncertain. V lost 11 bases and J 7 bases, leaving 11 bases between the germline ends. The germline V gene has CDR1 MNHEY and CDR2 SVGAGI. This CDR3 contains 10 residues. The CDR3 nucleotides are TGTGCCCTCGGCCCAATTGGCTACACCTTC. It specifies CALGPIGYTF.

The chain is built from TRBV30 and TRBJ2-6; D not certain. CDR1 and CDR2 (germline): GTSNPN, SVGIG (reference sequence). The V end lost 2 bases, the J end lost 0 bases, and 5 bases lay between the germline ends. This CDR3 region has 14 residues. CDR3 sequence reads: CAWSLVSGANVLTF. The CDR3 bases are TGTGCCTGGAGTTTGGTCTCTGGGGCCAACGTCCTGACTTTC.

J is TRBJ2-3 and V is TRBV19, with a possible D match to TRBD2 (5 bases). The CDR3 spans 16 residues. Trimming took off 4 bases at V and 0 bases at J, with 14 bases between the two ends. CDR1 and CDR2 from the germline V gene are LNHDA and SQIVND (reference sequence). CDR3 loop: CASSTSDWQSTDTQYF. The CDR3 bases are TGTGCCAGTAGTACCTCGGACTGGCAGAGCACAGATACGCAGTATTTT.

This clonotype has ten or more counts. This rearrangement joins TRBV7-2 to TRBJ1-5, with 7 bases aligning to TRBD1. Germline V gene lookup returns CDR1 SGHTA and CDR2 FQGNSA. The length of the CDR3 is 16 residues. Trimming cost V 4 bases and J 2 bases; bases outside gene matches: 8. The CDR3 loop reads CASSWTGSGGNQPQHF. The CDR3 nucleotides read TGTGCCAGCAGCTGGACAGGCTCCGGGGGCAATCAGCCCCAGCATTTT.

This clonotype appeared many times. The V call is TRBV3-1, the J call TRBJ2-1; a possible D gene is TRBD1 (6 bases). The V end lost 4 bases, the J end lost 7 bases, and 11 bases lay between the germline ends. Germline lookup yields CDR1 LGHDT and CDR2 YNNKEL (reference sequence). The CDR3 runs 13 residues. Written as DNA, the CDR3 is TGTGCCAGCAGCCTCAACAGGGAGAATGAGCAGTTCTTC. Its translation is CASSLNRENEQFF.

The chain joins TRBV2 to TRBJ1-1, with TRBD1 identical over 9 bases. Unmatched junction bases numbered 7, after V lost 7 bases and J lost 1 base. Germline V gene lookup returns CDR1 SNHLY and CDR2 FYNNEI. The CDR3 has 15 residues. The CDR3 DNA reads TGTGCCAGCACCACCGGGACAGGGACGAACACTGAAGCTTTCTTT. It codes for CASTTGTGTNTEAFF.